The entry below gives a single T cell receptor beta chain sequence along with its context. Its cognate antigen is unknown. Clones were sequenced by immunoSEQ multiplex PCR, and TCRdb holds only the in-frame ones, with some missing. The table shows around 110,000 clones, with about 92% occurring only once. This specimen belongs to a study of T cell responses to AZD1222 COVID-19 vaccine. General observations from the study: Researchers report vaccine-associated CD4 TCRs spanning spike, with dominance at 160-218 and 743-854.

The V gene lost 2 bases and the J gene lost 4 bases, with 17 bases spanning the gap. The CDR3 consists of 16 residues. The germline V gene encodes CDR1 KGHSH and CDR2 LQKENI. Second-dose timings of about 4 or about 12 weeks were pooled. The V call is TRBV18, the J call TRBJ2-5, with D perhaps matching TRBD1 (6 bases). Sequenced here: peripheral blood, sampled 28 days after the second AZD1222 dose. The TCR comes from an adult who received the AZD1222 COVID-19 vaccine. CDR3 amino acids: CASSPSTAGEGETQYF. CDR3 nucleotide sequence: TGTGCCAGCTCACCATCAACCGCAGGGGAAGGAGAGACCCAGTACTTC.